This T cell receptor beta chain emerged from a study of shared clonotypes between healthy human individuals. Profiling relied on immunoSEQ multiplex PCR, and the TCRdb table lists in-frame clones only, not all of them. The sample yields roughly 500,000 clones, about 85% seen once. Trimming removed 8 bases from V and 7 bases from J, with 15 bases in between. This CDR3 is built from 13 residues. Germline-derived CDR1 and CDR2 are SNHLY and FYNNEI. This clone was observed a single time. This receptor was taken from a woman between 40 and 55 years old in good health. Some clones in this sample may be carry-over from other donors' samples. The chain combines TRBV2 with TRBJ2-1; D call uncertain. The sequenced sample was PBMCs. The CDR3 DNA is TGTGCCAGCTGGCCCCCACCTCCTAATGAGCAGTTCTTC. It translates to CASWPPPPNEQFF.